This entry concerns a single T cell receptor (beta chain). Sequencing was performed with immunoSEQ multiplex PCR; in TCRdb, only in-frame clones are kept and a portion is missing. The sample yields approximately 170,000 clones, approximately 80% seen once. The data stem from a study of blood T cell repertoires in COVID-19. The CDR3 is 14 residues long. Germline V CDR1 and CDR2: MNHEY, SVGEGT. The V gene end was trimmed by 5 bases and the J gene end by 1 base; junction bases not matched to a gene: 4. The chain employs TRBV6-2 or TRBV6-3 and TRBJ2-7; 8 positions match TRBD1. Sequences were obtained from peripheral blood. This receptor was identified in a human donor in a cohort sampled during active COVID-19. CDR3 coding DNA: TGTGCCAGCAGTGGAAGGGACAGGTCCTACGAGCAGTACTTC. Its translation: CASSGRDRSYEQYF.